The rows below give T cell receptor beta chains drawn from one sample of a study of T cell responses to AZD1222 COVID-19 vaccine. Only in-frame clones appear in the TCRdb table, and some are missing; sequencing was by immunoSEQ multiplex PCR. Of roughly 180,000 clones in the sample, 94% were seen once. Sequencing used peripheral blood, obtained on day 0 of AZD1222 vaccination. These receptors were collected from an adult in good health. The CDR3 runs from the conserved cysteine through the conserved F or W. The D gene is left open where the match is weak. Only some rows state a clone size, as once, few, many or a class for expanded clones.

size,V,D,J,CDR3,DNA
NA,TRBV19,NA,TRBJ2-2,CASSITTTGELFF,TGTGCCAGTAGTATCACCACCACCGGGGAGCTGTTTTTT
NA,TRBV11-2,NA,TRBJ1-3,CASSLEVPGATRGTIYF,TGTGCCAGCAGCTTAGAAGTCCCAGGGGCCACTCGGGGCACCATATATTTT
few,TRBV18,TRBD2,TRBJ2-7,CASSPRTSGAYEQYF,TGTGCCAGCTCACCGAGGACTAGCGGGGCCTACGAGCAGTACTTC
NA,TRBV24-1,NA,TRBJ2-7,CATHRVFCITPRYEQYF,TGTGCCACCCACCGGGTATTCTGCATAACCCCCCGATACGAGCAGTACTTC
NA,TRBV5-4,NA,TRBJ1-1,CASSLRALNTEAFF,TGTGCCAGCAGCTTGCGGGCCTTGAACACTGAAGCTTTCTTT
NA,TRBV2,TRBD1,TRBJ1-2,CASSGPGQGNYGYTF,TGTGCCAGCAGTGGCCCGGGACAGGGTAACTATGGCTACACCTTC
NA,TRBV7-3,NA,TRBJ2-3,CASSLRAGTDTQYF,TGTGCCAGCAGCTTACGCGCGGGGACAGATACGCAGTATTTT
NA,TRBV12-3/TRBV12-4,NA,TRBJ1-2,CASSLGVGGYTF,TGTGCCAGCAGTTTAGGAGTGGGGGGCTACACCTTC
NA,TRBV2,NA,TRBJ1-2,CASSIGQTKKGYTF,TGTGCCAGCAGTATCGGACAAACGAAGAAGGGCTACACCTTC
NA,TRBV10-3,TRBD2,TRBJ2-2,CAISPGTSGRAAELFF,TGTGCCATCAGTCCCGGGACTAGCGGGAGGGCTGCGGAGCTGTTTTTT
NA,TRBV28,NA,TRBJ1-6,CASSLRGTGSSPLHF,TGTGCCAGCAGTTTACGAGGGACGGGGAGTTCACCCCTCCACTTT
NA,TRBV15,NA,TRBJ1-3,CASAAGTGNTIYF,TGTGCCAGCGCCGCGGGGACTGGAAACACCATATATTTT
NA,TRBV10-2,NA,TRBJ1-3,CASRRVGDGNTIYF,TGCGCCAGCAGACGAGTTGGGGATGGAAACACCATATATTTT
NA,TRBV11-2,NA,TRBJ2-6,CASSFTAKISGANVLTF,TGTGCCAGCAGCTTCACAGCCAAGATCTCTGGGGCCAACGTCCTGACTTTC
NA,TRBV11-2,TRBD1,TRBJ1-1,CASMPEQGMNTEAFF,TGTGCCAGCATGCCGGAACAGGGGATGAACACTGAAGCTTTCTTT